The clone carrying this T cell receptor beta chain was picked up many times. The antigen is undetermined. The data stem from a study of T cells in Graves' hyperthyroidism and ophthalmopathy. Study-wide results and caveats: With a median lead of about six months before onset, the model predicted ophthalmopathy.

The CDR3 regions of TCR beta were amplified from RNA transcripts. Initially, a first-round RT-PCR of the TCR CDR3 employed the HTBI primer set. Each CDR3 protein gets one entry after TCRdb re-called the multiplex PCR reads with MiXCR. The table has almost 600,000 distinct CDR3 sequences, more than 45% seen once; the top ten hold about 7.8%. Per germline, CDR1 SGHNT and CDR2 YENEEA. The CDR3 loop spans 15 amino acids. The germline V and J ends were trimmed by 4 bases and 9 bases, with 22 bases remaining between them. Among the patients, aged 18 to 65, hyperthyroidism was newly diagnosed and had lasted under 2 months. Thyroid ultrasound, orbital computed tomography, clinical symptoms, and serum thyroxine and TRAb underpinned diagnoses.

Sequenced: peripheral blood or thyroid tissue (not recorded which). The sequence was collected from a woman between 18 and 29 years old with Graves' hyperthyroidism. J is TRBJ2-7 and V is TRBV11-3; TRBD2 is a possible D gene (5 bases). CDR3 in amino acids: CASSSLLSGGRGQYF. The CDR3 DNA follows: TGTGCCAGCAGCTCCCTGTTGAGCGGTGGACGGGGGCAGTACTTC. Full variable domain (outside the CDR3, taken from reference TRBV11-3 and TRBJ2-7): EAGVVQSPRYKIIEKKQPVAFWCNPISGHNTLYWYLQNLGQGPELLIRYENEEAVDDSQLPKDRFSAERLKGVDSTLKIQPAELGDSAVYLCASSSLLSGGRGQYFGPGTRLTVT.